Presented here are 5 T cell receptor beta chains from one specimen sequenced in a study of T cell clones after liver transplantation. Assay used: immunoSEQ multiplex PCR; TCRdb lists only in-frame clones, some missing. The sample records more than 70,000 clones, around four fifths being singletons. The sequencing used CD4+ T cells from blood, collected at the 22-month timepoint. The receptor source for this set is a human patient who received a liver transplant. T cells may partly derive from the graft donor.

This chain uses TRBV5-1 with TRBJ1-4; no definite D call. The CDR3 covers 17 residues. Between the trimmed V and J ends, which lost 1 base and 0 bases, there was a span of 13 bases. In germline, CDR1 is SGHRS, CDR2 YFSETQ. The CDR3 region is CASSLSETVATNEKLFF. Here the CDR3 DNA reads TGCGCCAGCAGCTTGAGTGAGACGGTCGCAACTAATGAAAAACTGTTTTTT.

This clone came up a few times. The rearrangement joins TRBV18 to TRBJ2-2; D is ambiguous. Deletions cut 3 bases from V and 0 bases from J, with 14 bases between. This CDR3 has 17 residues. Germline-derived CDR1 and CDR2 are KGHSH and LQKENI. The CDR3 bases are TGTGCCAGCTCACCTACCTGGCGGCAGCCGAACACCGGGGAGCTGTTTTTT. Translating it yields CASSPTWRQPNTGELFF. Drawing the rest from reference TRBV18 and TRBJ2-2, the complete variable domain is NAGVMQNPRHLVRRRGQEARLRCSPMKGHSHVYWYRQLPEEGLKFMVYLQKENIIDESGMPKERFSAEFPKEGPSILRIQQVVRGDSAAYFCASSPTWRQPNTGELFFGEGSRLTVL.

The chain couples TRBV5-6 to TRBJ1-4; a weak D match, TRBD1 (5 bases). From germline, CDR1 is SGHDT and CDR2 YYEEEE. V was clipped by 0 bases and J by 8 bases, with 14 bases between them. The CDR3 extends over 15 amino acids. CDR3 DNA: TGTGCCAGCAGCTTGGCCCCGGGGAGGGACGAAAAACTGTTTTTT. Protein sequence: CASSLAPGRDEKLFF.

The count of this clone is one. This chain connects TRBV9 to TRBJ2-3, with a tentative D call TRBD1 (6 bases). Looked up from germline, CDR1 is SGDLS and CDR2 is YYNGEE. The CDR3 consists of 15 residues. V was clipped by 0 bases and J by 3 bases, with 11 bases between them. Here the CDR3 reads CASSVARGDTDTQYF. CDR3 DNA sequence: TGTGCCAGCAGCGTAGCCAGGGGTGATACAGATACGCAGTATTTT.

This clone was detected only a few times. The V call is TRBV13, the J call TRBJ1-6; D unclear. V was cut by 3 bases and J by 9 bases, with 12 bases left in between. CDR3 length equals 14 residues. Germline assignment: CDR1 PRHDT and CDR2 FYEKMQ (reference sequence). The CDR3 reads CASSLGREASPLHF. The CDR3 DNA is TGTGCCAGCAGCTTGGGGAGAGAAGCTTCACCCCTCCACTTT.